This T cell receptor (beta chain) was recorded in a study of CD4 T cells in relation to SARS-CoV-2 and coronaviruses. Generated by immunoSEQ multiplex PCR, the TCRdb table keeps only in-frame clones and is missing some. The table shows tens of thousands of clones, with approximately 80% occurring only once. Germline CDR1 and CDR2: LNHDA and SQIVND (reference sequence). The V gene end was trimmed by 4 bases and the J gene end by 2 bases; junction bases not matched to a gene: 6. The length of the CDR3 is 15 residues. This clone was detected a few times. Antigen specificity is unknown. The unexposed donors gave CD4+ T cells in about 2011-2018, prior to COVID-19. Isolation of CD4+ T cells took place after roughly nine days in culture.

This rearrangement joins TRBV19 to TRBJ1-1, with TRBD1 matching 8 bases. This receptor was obtained from a human donor in good health. The sample comprised CD4+ T cells from PBMCs, cultured in vitro. As DNA, the CDR3 is TGTGCCAGTAGTAAACCCGACAGGGGCAACACTGAAGCTTTCTTT. It encodes CASSKPDRGNTEAFF.